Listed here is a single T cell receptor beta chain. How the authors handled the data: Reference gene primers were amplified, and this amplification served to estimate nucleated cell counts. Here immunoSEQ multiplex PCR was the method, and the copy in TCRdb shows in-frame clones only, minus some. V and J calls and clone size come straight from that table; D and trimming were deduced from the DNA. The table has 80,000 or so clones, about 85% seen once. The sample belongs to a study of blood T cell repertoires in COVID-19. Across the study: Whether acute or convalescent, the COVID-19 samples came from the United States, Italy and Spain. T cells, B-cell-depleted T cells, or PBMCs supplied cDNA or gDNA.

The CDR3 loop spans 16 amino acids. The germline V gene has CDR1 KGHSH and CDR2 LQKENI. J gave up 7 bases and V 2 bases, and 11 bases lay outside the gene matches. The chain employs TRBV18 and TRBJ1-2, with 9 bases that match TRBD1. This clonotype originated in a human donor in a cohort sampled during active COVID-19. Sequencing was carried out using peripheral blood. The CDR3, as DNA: TGTGCCAGCTCACCAACAACACAGGGGGCCTCCGGTGGCTACACCTTC. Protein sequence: CASSPTTQGASGGYTF.